A single T cell receptor beta chain is shown here with its context. The antigen is undetermined. Sequenced by immunoSEQ multiplex PCR; TCRdb stores in-frame clones only, minus some. Seen here are over 65,000 clones, roughly 89% observed once, and the top ten hold approximately 0.1%. The CDR3 has 13 amino acids. CDR1 and CDR2 (germline): MGHDK, SYGVNS. Trimming stripped 5 bases from V and 3 bases from J, with 10 bases between. This specimen belongs to a study of graft-versus-host responses after intestinal transplantation. The chain recombines TRBV25-1 with TRBJ1-1; perhaps TRBD1 as D (5 bases). This receptor was obtained from a human donor who received an intestinal transplant. Sequenced material: unstimulated CD4+ T cells sorted from spleen or lymph node cells, taken before intestinal transplant. The chain's CDR3 is CASSRKGYTEAFF. The CDR3 DNA reads TGTGCCAGCAGTAGGAAGGGGTACACTGAAGCTTTCTTT.